This entry describes one T cell receptor (beta chain). Antigen unknown. Time point: week 23, last vaccination. Doses comprised 300 ug of mutant IDH1 20-mer peptide each, plus topical imiquimod. The data are from a study of a mutant IDH1 vaccine in newly diagnosed glioma. Study details: Standard pretreatment was either radiotherapy, temozolomide, or, for most, radiochemotherapy with temozolomide. Study-wide results and limits: Immune responses induced by vaccination arose in just under 95% of the patients.

The CDR3 covers 15 residues. Germline V lookup: CDR1 MNHNS, CDR2 SASEGT. With 7 bases removed from V and 1 base from J, the gap between germline ends came to 14 bases. Data came from immunoSEQ multiplex PCR; TCRdb stores just in-frame clones and leaves some out. The sample includes approximately 41,000 clones, roughly 90% of them seen just once. This receptor was taken from a middle-aged man with glioma. This chain links TRBV6-1 with TRBJ1-5; the D is unclear. The starting material was PBMCs, obtained from a glioma patient whose treatment included an IDH1 peptide vaccine. As DNA, the CDR3 is TGTGCCAGCAAGCCTGGGCAGACCAGCAATCAGCCCCAGCATTTT. As protein: CASKPGQTSNQPQHF.